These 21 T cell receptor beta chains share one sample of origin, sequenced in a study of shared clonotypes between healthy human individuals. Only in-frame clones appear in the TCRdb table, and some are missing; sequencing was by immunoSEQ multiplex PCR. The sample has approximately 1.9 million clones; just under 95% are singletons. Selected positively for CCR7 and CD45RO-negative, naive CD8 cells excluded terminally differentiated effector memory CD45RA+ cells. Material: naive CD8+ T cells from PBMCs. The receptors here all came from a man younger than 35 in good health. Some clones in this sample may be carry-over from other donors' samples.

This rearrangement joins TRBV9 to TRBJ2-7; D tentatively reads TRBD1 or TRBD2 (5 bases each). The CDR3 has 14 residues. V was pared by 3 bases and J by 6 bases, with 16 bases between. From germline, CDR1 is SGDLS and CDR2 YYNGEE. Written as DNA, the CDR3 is TGTGCCAGCAGCGCCGGACCCCTCGGGGCCGAGCAGTACTTC. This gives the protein CASSAGPLGAEQYF.

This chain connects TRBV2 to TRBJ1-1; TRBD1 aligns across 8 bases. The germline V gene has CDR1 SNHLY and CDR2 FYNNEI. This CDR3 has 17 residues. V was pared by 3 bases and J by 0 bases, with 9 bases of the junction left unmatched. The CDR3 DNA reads TGTGCCAGCAGTGAGGTAGGGGCAGGGGGCCTGAACACTGAAGCTTTCTTT. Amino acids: CASSEVGAGGLNTEAFF.

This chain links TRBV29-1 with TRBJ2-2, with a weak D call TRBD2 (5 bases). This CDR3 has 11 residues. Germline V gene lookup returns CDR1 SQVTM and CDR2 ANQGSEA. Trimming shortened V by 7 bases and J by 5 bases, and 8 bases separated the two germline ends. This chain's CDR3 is CSATGTGELFF. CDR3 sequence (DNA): TGCAGCGCCACGGGGACCGGGGAGCTGTTTTTT.

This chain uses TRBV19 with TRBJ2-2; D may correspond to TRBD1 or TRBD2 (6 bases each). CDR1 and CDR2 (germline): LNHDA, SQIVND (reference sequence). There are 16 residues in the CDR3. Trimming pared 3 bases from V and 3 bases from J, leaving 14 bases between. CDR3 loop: CASSIFRGQDTGELFF. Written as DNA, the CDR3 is TGTGCCAGTAGTATTTTCCGGGGGCAGGACACCGGGGAGCTGTTTTTT.

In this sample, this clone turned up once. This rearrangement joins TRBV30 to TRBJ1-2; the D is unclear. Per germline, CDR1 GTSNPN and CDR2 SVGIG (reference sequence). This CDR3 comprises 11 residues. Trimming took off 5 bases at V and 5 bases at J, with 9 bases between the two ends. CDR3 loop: CAWVGPYGYTF. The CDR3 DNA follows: TGTGCCTGGGTAGGACCTTATGGCTACACCTTC.

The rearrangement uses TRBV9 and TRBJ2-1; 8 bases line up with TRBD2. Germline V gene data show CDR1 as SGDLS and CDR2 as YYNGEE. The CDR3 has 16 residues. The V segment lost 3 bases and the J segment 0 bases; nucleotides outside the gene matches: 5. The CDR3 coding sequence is TGTGCCAGCAGCGGCCCAGCGGGAGACTCCTACAATGAGCAGTTCTTC. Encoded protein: CASSGPAGDSYNEQFF.

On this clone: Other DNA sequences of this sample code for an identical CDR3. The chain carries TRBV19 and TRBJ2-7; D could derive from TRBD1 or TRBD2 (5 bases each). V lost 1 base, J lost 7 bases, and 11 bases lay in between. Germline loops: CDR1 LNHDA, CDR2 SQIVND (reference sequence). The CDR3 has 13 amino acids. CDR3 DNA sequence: TGTGCCAGTAGTATAGGGGGGAGCGCAGAGCAGTACTTC. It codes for CASSIGGSAEQYF.

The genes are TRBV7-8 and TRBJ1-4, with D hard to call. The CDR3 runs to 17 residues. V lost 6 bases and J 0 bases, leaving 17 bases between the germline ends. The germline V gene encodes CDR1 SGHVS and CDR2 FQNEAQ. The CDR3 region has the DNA TGTGCCAGCAGTCAGAGCCCGACGGATGCAACTAATGAAAAACTGTTTTTT. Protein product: CASSQSPTDATNEKLFF. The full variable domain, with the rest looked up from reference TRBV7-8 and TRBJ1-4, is GAGVSQSPRYKVAKRGQDVALRCDPISGHVSLFWYQQALGQGPEFLTYFQNEAQLDKSGLPSDRFFAERPEGSVSTLKIQRTQQEDSAVYLCASSQSPTDATNEKLFFGSGTQLSVL.

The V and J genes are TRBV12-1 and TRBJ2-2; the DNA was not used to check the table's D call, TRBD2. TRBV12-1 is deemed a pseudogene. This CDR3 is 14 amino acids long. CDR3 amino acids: CASGERFYSGELFF. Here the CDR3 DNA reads TGTGCCAGCGGGGAGAGATTTTACTCCGGGGAGCTGTTTTTT.

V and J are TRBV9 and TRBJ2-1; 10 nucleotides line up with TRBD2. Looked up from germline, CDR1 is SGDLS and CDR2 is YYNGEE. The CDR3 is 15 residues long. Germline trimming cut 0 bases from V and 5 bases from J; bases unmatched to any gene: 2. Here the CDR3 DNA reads TGTGCCAGCAGCGTAGAAGCGGGAGGGAACAATGAGCAGTTCTTC. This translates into CASSVEAGGNNEQFF. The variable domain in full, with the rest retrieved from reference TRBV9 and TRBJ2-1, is DSGVTQTPKHLITATGQRVTLRCSPRSGDLSVYWYQQSLDQGLQFLIQYYNGEERAKGNILERFSAQQFPDLHSELNLSSLELGDSALYFCASSVEAGGNNEQFFGPGTRLTVL.

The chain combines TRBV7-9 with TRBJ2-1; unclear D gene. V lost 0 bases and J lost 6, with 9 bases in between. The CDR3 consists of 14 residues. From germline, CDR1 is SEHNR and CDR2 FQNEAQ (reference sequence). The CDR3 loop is CASSLANVGNEQFF. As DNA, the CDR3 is TGTGCCAGCAGCTTAGCGAATGTTGGCAATGAGCAGTTCTTC.

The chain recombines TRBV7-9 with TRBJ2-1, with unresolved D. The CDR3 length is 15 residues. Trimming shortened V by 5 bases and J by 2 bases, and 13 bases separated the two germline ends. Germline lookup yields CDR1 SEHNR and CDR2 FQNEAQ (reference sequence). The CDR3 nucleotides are TGTGCCAGCAGCCTTTACCAGAGCCCCTACAATGAGCAGTTCTTC. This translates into CASSLYQSPYNEQFF.

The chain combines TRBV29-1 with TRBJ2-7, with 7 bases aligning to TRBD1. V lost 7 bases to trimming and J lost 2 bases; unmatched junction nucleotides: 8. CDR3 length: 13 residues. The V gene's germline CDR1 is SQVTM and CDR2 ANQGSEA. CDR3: CSAMAGTAYEQYF. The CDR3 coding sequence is TGCAGCGCGATGGCCGGGACAGCCTACGAGCAGTACTTC.

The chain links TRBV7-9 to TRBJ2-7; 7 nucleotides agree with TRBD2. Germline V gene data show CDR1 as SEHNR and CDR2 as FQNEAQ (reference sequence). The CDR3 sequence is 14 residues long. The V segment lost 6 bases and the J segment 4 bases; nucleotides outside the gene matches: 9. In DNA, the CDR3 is TGTGCCAGCAGAAGGGGCGGGAGTCGGTACGAGCAGTACTTC. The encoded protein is CASRRGGSRYEQYF.

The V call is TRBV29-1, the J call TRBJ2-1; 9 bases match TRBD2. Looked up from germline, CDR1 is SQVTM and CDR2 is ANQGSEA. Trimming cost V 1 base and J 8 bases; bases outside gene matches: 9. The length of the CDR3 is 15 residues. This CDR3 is CSVEGTAGGGDEQFF. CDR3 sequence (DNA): TGCAGCGTTGAAGGTACGGCGGGAGGGGGTGATGAGCAGTTCTTC.

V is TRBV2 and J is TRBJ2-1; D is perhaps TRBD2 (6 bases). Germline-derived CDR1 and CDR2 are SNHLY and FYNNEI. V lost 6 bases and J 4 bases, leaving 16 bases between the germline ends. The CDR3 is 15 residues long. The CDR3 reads CASRTPGTGYNEQFF. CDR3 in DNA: TGTGCCAGCAGGACCCCTGGGACTGGGTACAATGAGCAGTTCTTC.

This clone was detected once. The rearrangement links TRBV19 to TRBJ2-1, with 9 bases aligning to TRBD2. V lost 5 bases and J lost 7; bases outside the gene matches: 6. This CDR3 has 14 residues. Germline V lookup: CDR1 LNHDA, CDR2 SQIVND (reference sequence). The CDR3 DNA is TGTGCCAGTAGTTGGCTAGCGGGACAAAATGAGCAGTTCTTC. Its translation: CASSWLAGQNEQFF.

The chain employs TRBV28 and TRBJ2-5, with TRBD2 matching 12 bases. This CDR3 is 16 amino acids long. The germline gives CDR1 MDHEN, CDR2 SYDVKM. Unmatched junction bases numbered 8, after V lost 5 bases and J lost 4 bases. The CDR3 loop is CASSDPSGRGGETQYF. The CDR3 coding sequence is TGTGCCAGCAGTGACCCTAGCGGGAGGGGGGGAGAGACCCAGTACTTC.

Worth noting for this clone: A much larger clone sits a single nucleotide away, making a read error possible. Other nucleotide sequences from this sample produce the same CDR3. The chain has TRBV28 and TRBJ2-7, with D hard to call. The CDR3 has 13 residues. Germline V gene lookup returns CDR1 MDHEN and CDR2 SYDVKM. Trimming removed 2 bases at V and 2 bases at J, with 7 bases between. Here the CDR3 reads CASSLGRTYEQYF. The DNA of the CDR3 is TGTGCCAGCAGTTTAGGGCGGACCTACGAGCAGTACTTC.

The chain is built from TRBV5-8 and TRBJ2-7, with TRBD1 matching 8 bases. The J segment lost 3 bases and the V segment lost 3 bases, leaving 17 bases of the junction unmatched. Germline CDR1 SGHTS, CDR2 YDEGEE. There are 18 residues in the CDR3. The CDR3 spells CASSSSPQGAIGVYEQYF. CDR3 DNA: TGTGCCAGCAGCTCGTCCCCGCAGGGGGCGATTGGTGTCTACGAGCAGTACTTC.

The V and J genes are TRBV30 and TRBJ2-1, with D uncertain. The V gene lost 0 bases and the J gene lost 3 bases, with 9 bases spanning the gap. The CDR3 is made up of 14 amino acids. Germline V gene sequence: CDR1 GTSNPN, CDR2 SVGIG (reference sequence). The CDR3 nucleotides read TGTGCCTGGAGTGTACTATCGGGCTACAATGAGCAGTTCTTC. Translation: CAWSVLSGYNEQFF.